What follows are 18 T cell receptor beta chains derived from one specimen sequenced in a study of blood T cells in healthy people across ages. Sample-barcoded 5' priming and a J-beta primer mix drove a second PCR of 7 to 11 cycles. TCRdb used MiXCR to reprocess the 5' RACE reads, holding one entry per CDR3 protein. The sample has around 1,500,000 distinct CDR3 sequences; approximately 40% are singletons. The sequenced material came from blood. Receptor source: a woman aged 18-29 years in good health.

The chain combines TRBV7-9 with TRBJ2-3; 7 bases map to TRBD2. J gave up 5 bases and V 3 bases, and 8 bases lay outside the gene matches. Germline V gene sequence: CDR1 SEHNR, CDR2 FQNEAQ (reference sequence). There are 15 residues in the CDR3. The CDR3 sequence is CASSFRGSSLDTQYF. DNA for the CDR3: TGTGCCAGCAGCTTCCGCGGGAGTAGTTTAGATACGCAGTATTTT.

In DNA form, the CDR3 reads TGCGCCAGCAGCCCTGTTGAACTCTCTACGTCCTACAATGAGCAGTACTTC. Its translation is CASSPVELSTSYNEQYF. The chain carries TRBV4-1 and TRBJ2-1; no clear D gene. The closer fit of TRBJ2-7 to the DNA end suggests the J call may be wrong. The CDR3 has 17 residues. Germline-derived CDR1 and CDR2 are MGHRA and YSYEKL.

This clonotype was counted a few times. The chain has TRBV28 and TRBJ1-2, with 7 positions matching TRBD1. The CDR3 extends over 14 amino acids. The junction had 8 bases not matched to a gene; V was cut back by 5 bases and J by 5 bases. The germline gives CDR1 MDHEN, CDR2 SYDVKM. CDR3 sequence (DNA): TGTGCCAGCAGTGCCGACAGGGTGACTTATGGCTACACCTTC. The encoded protein is CASSADRVTYGYTF.

This sequence joins TRBV6-6 and TRBJ1-5, with 8 bases fitting TRBD1. V lost 6 bases, J lost 6 bases, and 7 bases stayed unmatched. The germline V gene encodes CDR1 MNHNY and CDR2 SVGAGI (reference sequence). CDR3 size: 14 residues. The CDR3 spells CASSHRQGIQPQHF. Here the CDR3 DNA reads TGTGCCAGCAGCCACCGACAGGGGATTCAGCCCCAGCATTTT.

The chain links TRBV5-1 to TRBJ2-5, with D unclear. Trimming pared 6 bases from V and 1 base from J, leaving 13 bases between. The CDR3 consists of 14 residues. Germline CDR1 is SGHRS and CDR2 is YFSETQ. The CDR3 DNA reads as TGCGCCAGCAAGAACTCATATCTCCAAGAGACCCAGTACTTC. Its protein product is CASKNSYLQETQYF.

A few counts support this clonotype. CDR3 region: CATSSHQGGGEETQYF. The CDR3 DNA reads TGTGCCACCAGCAGCCATCAGGGCGGGGGTGAAGAGACCCAGTACTTC. V usage is TRBV15 and J usage is TRBJ2-5; 7 bases agree with TRBD2. The CDR3 sequence is 16 residues long. From germline, CDR1 is LNHNV and CDR2 YYDKDF (reference sequence). Trimming cost V 3 bases and J 3 bases; bases outside gene matches: 10.

DNA for the CDR3: TGTGCCAGCAGCAAGTTAAAACAGGCTAACACCGGGGAGCTGTTTTTT. Its protein is CASSKLKQANTGELFF. The rearrangement joins TRBV11-2 to TRBJ2-2, with D perhaps TRBD1 (5 bases). Germline V CDR1 and CDR2: SGHAT, FQNNGV. CDR3 length: 16 amino acids. V was trimmed by 5 bases and J by 2 bases, leaving 15 bases between them.

This clonotype showed up just once. The rearrangement joins TRBV12-3 or TRBV12-4 to TRBJ1-5; weak D call: TRBD1 (6 bases). The V end lost 2 bases, the J end lost 1 base, and 12 bases lay between the germline ends. This CDR3 is 16 amino acids long. The CDR3 nucleotides are TGTGCCAGCAGTTTACATCAGGGGATGAGCAATCAGCCCCAGCATTTT. This translates into CASSLHQGMSNQPQHF.

The J gene is TRBJ2-5, the V gene TRBV7-8; D gene unclear. CDR3 size: 12 residues. V was shortened by 1 base and J by 7 bases, with 7 bases between the two germline ends. Germline V gene data show CDR1 as SGHVS and CDR2 as FQNEAQ. The CDR3 DNA reads as TGTGCCAGCAGCTTAGTTAAGGGGACCCAGTACTTC. Protein sequence: CASSLVKGTQYF. Together with reference TRBV7-8 and TRBJ2-5, the CDR3 gives the full variable domain: GAGVSQSPRYKVAKRGQDVALRCDPISGHVSLFWYQQALGQGPEFLTYFQNEAQLDKSGLPSDRFFAERPEGSVSTLKIQRTQQEDSAVYLCASSLVKGTQYFGPGTRLLVL.

This chain uses TRBV2 with TRBJ2-1; the match to TRBD2 covers 7 bases. Trimming took 4 bases from V and 5 from J; bases not matched to a gene: 11. Per germline, CDR1 SNHLY and CDR2 FYNNEI. The CDR3 is 16 amino acids. This chain's CDR3 is CASSARAGLVNNEQFF. The CDR3, as DNA: TGTGCCAGCAGTGCGCGAGCGGGACTGGTTAACAATGAGCAGTTCTTC.

The genes are TRBV29-1 and TRBJ2-2; 8 bases align to TRBD2. The CDR3 has 14 residues. CDR1 is SQVTM and CDR2 is ANQGSEA in the germline V gene. With 4 bases clipped from V and 6 bases from J, the junction kept 7 bases outside the gene matches. The CDR3 spells CSVGTSTVAGELFF. DNA for the CDR3: TGCAGCGTTGGGACTAGCACGGTAGCCGGGGAGCTGTTTTTT.

CDR3 nucleotides: TGTGCCAGCAGCACATTAGGGGGGGTAGCGGATTTCTACAATGAGCAGTTCTTC. Protein product: CASSTLGGVADFYNEQFF. The V gene is TRBV27, the J gene TRBJ2-1; TRBD2 is a possible D gene (7 bases). Germline assignment: CDR1 MNHEY and CDR2 SMNVEV (reference sequence). This CDR3 is 18 amino acids long. The V gene lost 6 bases and the J gene lost 3 bases, with 24 bases spanning the gap.

The chain joins TRBV6-5 to TRBJ1-2; a possible D gene is TRBD1 (6 bases). This CDR3 contains 17 residues. Germline CDR1 MNHEY, CDR2 SVGAGI. Trimming cost V 0 bases and J 5 bases, with 19 bases left between them. The CDR3, as DNA: TGTGCCAGCAGTTACTCGAAGGTGGAGGGGGGAATGTATGGCTACACCTTC. It specifies CASSYSKVEGGMYGYTF.

This clonotype was detected only a few times. This chain links TRBV20-1 with TRBJ2-3; 9 positions match TRBD2. CDR3 length: 16 amino acids. Germline values: CDR1 DFQATT, CDR2 SNEGSKA (reference sequence). The V segment lost 0 bases and the J segment 2 bases; nucleotides outside the gene matches: 6. For the CDR3, the DNA is TGCAGTGCTAGAGATAGCGGGGGATACCTCACAGATACGCAGTATTTT. Protein: CSARDSGGYLTDTQYF.

A few counts support this clonotype. The gene calls are TRBV30 and TRBJ2-1; TRBD2 matches at 9 bases. CDR1 and CDR2 (germline): GTSNPN, SVGIG (reference sequence). CDR3 size: 13 residues. The ends lost 5 bases at V and 9 bases at J; junction bases unmatched: 8. The CDR3 DNA reads as TGTGCCTGGCTCCGCGGGGGGGCGGTTGAGCAGTTCTTC. It specifies CAWLRGGAVEQFF.

The V and J genes are TRBV7-2 and TRBJ2-7; no firm D call. The CDR3 contains 15 residues. Germline V gives CDR1 SGHTA, CDR2 FQGNSA. V was clipped by 5 bases and J by 8 bases, with 22 bases between them. The CDR3: CASSPEWGLGNQQYF. The CDR3 region has the DNA TGTGCCAGCAGCCCGGAGTGGGGATTAGGGAATCAGCAGTACTTC. Variable domain in full (rest from reference TRBV7-2 and TRBJ2-7): GAGVSQSPSNKVTEKGKDVELRCDPISGHTALYWYRQSLGQGLEFLIYFQGNSAPDKSGLPSDRFSAERTGGSVSTLTIQRTQQEDSAVYLCASSPEWGLGNQQYFGPGTRLTVT.

This chain joins TRBV12-3 or TRBV12-4 and TRBJ2-7; 8 bases are shared with TRBD1. There are 14 residues in the CDR3. V was pared by 8 bases and J by 4 bases, with 10 bases of the junction left unmatched. CDR3 residues: CASRGGQGFYEQYF. DNA for the CDR3: TGTGCCAGCCGAGGTGGACAGGGCTTTTACGAGCAGTACTTC.

This clonotype was counted only a few times. The V and J genes are TRBV20-1 and TRBJ2-7, with TRBD2 identical over 7 bases. Germline values: CDR1 DFQATT, CDR2 SNEGSKA (reference sequence). After removal of 6 bases from V and 11 bases from J, the junction contained 10 bases not matched to a gene. This CDR3 spans 11 amino acids. The CDR3 protein is CSAPRGLAEYF. DNA of the CDR3: TGCAGTGCCCCGAGGGGTCTAGCGGAGTACTTC.